This T cell receptor (beta chain) was documented in a study of beta chain features in type 1 diabetes. Study results and caveats: Type 1 diabetes patients had TCRB CDR3s that were shorter (moderately but significantly so) in all four CD4+ subsets. Fewer junction insertions and more nucleotide deletions appeared in type 1 diabetes patients.

J was trimmed by 6 bases and V by 5 bases; bases with no gene match: 9. The CDR3 has 15 residues. The V gene's germline CDR1 is MDHEN and CDR2 SYDVKM. A word on this clone: What it binds is unknown.

CD45RO/CCR7/CD25/CD127/CD95/CD27 sorting isolated CD4+ naive, central memory, regulatory and stem cell-like memory cells. The study reverse transcribed the entire isolated RNA, so it sequenced expressed TCRB transcripts. TCRdb keeps only in-frame clones here, not all; method: immunoSEQ multiplex PCR. The table lists 200,000 to 300,000 clones, 11% of them singletons. This sequence originates from a man in his thirties or forties with type 1 diabetes. Sequencing was done on a sample of naive CD4+ T cells from blood. The V gene is TRBV28, the J gene TRBJ2-4; 8 positions match TRBD1. CDR3 bases: TGTGCCAGCAGTGGGTACCAGGGGGCGGGAAACATTCAGTACTTC. Its protein is CASSGYQGAGNIQYF.